Sequencing of this T cell receptor (beta chain) was carried out in a study of blood T cells in healthy people across ages. Study observations and caveats: Because donor CMV status was unknown, expanded clonotype changes were possibly confounded.

Germline CDR1 reads PRHDT; CDR2 reads FYEKMQ (reference sequence). The CDR3 length is 16 residues. V lost 4 bases to trimming and J lost 2 bases; unmatched junction nucleotides: 7. Notes on this clonotype: Its antigen remains unidentified.

The use of a sample-barcoded 5' primer and a J-beta primer mix characterized a second PCR of about 7 to 12 cycles. TCRdb used MiXCR to reprocess the 5' RACE reads, holding one entry per CDR3 protein. The table lists 700,000 or so distinct CDR3 sequences, 22% of them singletons. This clonotype originated in a man aged 65 to 85 in good health. The sample was blood. The rearrangement joins TRBV13 to TRBJ2-3; 9 bases line up with TRBD1. The CDR3 DNA reads as TGTGCCAGCAGCTCCAGACAGGGGGTAGCCACAGATACGCAGTATTTT. Translation: CASSSRQGVATDTQYF.